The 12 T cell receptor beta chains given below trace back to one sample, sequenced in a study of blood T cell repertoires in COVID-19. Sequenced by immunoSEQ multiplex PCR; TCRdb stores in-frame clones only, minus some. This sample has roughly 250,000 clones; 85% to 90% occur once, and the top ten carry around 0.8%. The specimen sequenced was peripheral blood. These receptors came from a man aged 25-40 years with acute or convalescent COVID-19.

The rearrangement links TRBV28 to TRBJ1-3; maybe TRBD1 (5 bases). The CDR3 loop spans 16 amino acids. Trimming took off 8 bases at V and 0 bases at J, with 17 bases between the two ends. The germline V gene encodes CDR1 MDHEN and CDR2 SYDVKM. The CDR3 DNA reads TGTGCCAGCTTCTTTGCGGGGACGCGCTCTGGAAACACCATATATTTT. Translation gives CASFFAGTRSGNTIYF.

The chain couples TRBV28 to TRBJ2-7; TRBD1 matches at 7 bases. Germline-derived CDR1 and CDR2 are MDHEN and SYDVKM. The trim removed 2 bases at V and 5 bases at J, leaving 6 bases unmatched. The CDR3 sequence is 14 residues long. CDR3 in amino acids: CASSLRDRVHEQYF. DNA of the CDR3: TGTGCCAGCAGTTTACGTGACAGGGTTCACGAGCAGTACTTC.

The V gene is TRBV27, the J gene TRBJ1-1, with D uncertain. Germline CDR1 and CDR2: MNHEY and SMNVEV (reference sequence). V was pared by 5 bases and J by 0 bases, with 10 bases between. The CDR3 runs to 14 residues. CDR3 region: CASSPFSLNTEAFF. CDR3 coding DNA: TGTGCCAGCAGTCCCTTCAGTCTGAACACTGAAGCTTTCTTT.

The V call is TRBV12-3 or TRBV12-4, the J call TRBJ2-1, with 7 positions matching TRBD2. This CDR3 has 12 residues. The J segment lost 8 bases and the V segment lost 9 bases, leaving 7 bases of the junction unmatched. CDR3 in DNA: TGTGCCAGGCGGACTAGGGGCGATGAGCAGTTCTTC. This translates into CARRTRGDEQFF.

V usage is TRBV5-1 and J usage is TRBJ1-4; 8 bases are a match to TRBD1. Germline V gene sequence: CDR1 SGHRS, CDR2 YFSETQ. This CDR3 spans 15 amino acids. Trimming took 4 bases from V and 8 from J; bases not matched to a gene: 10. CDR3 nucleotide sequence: TGCGCCAGCAGCCAGGAGACAGGGGTAATGGAAAAACTGTTTTTT. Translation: CASSQETGVMEKLFF.

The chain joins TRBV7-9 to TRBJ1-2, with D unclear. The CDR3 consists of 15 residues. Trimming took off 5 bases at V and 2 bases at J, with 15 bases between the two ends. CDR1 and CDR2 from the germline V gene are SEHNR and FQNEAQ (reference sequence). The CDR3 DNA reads TGTGCCAGCAGCCTTGCGACATCCTCGAACTATGGCTACACCTTC. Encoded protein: CASSLATSSNYGYTF.

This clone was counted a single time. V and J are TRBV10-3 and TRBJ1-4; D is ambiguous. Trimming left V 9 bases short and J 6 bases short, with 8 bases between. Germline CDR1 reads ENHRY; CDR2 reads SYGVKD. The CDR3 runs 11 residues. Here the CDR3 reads CAIMGDEKLFF. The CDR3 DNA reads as TGTGCCATTATGGGAGATGAAAAACTGTTTTTT.

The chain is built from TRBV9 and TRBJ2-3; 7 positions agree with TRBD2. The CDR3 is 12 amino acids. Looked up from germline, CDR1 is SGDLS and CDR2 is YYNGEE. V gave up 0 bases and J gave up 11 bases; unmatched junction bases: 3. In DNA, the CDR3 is TGTGCCAGCAGCGTAGCCGGGGGGATGCAGTATTTT. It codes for CASSVAGGMQYF.

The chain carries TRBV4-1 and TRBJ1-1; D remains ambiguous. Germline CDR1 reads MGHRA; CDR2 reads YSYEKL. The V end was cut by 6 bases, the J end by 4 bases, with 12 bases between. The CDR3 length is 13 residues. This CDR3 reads CASSIRESTEAFF. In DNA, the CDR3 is TGCGCCAGCAGTATCCGGGAGAGCACTGAAGCTTTCTTT.

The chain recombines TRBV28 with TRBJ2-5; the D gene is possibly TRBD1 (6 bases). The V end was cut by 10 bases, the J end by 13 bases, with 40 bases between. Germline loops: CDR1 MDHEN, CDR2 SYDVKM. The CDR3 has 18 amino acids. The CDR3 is CAIGSPTGSGMPYKVRYF. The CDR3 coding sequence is TGTGCCATCGGGTCCCCGACAGGTTCGGGAATGCCTTACAAAGTTCGGTACTTC.

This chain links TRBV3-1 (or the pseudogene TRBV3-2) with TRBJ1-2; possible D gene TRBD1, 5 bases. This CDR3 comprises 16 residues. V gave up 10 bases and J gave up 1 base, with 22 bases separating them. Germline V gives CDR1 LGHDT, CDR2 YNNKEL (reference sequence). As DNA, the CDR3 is TGTGCCACCCGAGGATCGGCGTCAGGGAATAACTATGGCTACACCTTC. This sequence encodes CATRGSASGNNYGYTF.

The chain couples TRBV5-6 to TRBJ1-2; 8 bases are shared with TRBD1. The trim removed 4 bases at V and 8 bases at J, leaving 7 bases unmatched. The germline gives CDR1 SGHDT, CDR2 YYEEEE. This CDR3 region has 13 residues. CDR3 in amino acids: CASSTGQEEGYTF. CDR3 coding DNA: TGTGCCAGCAGCACGGGACAGGAGGAGGGCTACACCTTC.